Each of the 16 T cell receptor beta chains below was sequenced from the same sample in a study of cytomegalovirus exposure and HLA in healthy donors. PCR primers comprised 60 Vbeta and 13 Jbeta primers. Clones were read by immunoSEQ multiplex PCR, and TCRdb kept only the in-frame ones, dropping some. This sample has 100,000 to 130,000 clones, with roughly 72% found just once. Sequenced sample: PBMCs. The receptors here all came from a man aged 30-40 years in good health and CMV-seronegative.

The chain carries TRBV5-1 and TRBJ2-1; 9 bases fit TRBD2. The CDR3 totals 14 residues. Germline lookup yields CDR1 SGHRS and CDR2 YFSETQ. V lost 4 bases to trimming and J lost 8 bases; unmatched junction nucleotides: 7. CDR3 sequence (DNA): TGCGCCAGCAGCCCCGAGCGGGGGGCGGATGAGCAGTTCTTC. As protein: CASSPERGADEQFF.

J is TRBJ1-4 and V is TRBV15; 10 nucleotides agree with TRBD1. The V gene's germline CDR1 is LNHNV and CDR2 YYDKDF (reference sequence). The junction had 6 bases not matched to a gene; V was cut back by 3 bases and J by 8 bases. The CDR3 sequence is 15 residues long. The CDR3 loop reads CATSRGDRGGEKLFF. The CDR3 bases are TGTGCCACCAGCAGGGGGGACAGGGGAGGAGAAAAACTGTTTTTT.

The V and J genes are TRBV4-1 and TRBJ2-7; D may be TRBD1 (6 bases). Germline V CDR1 and CDR2: MGHRA, YSYEKL. This CDR3 has 16 residues. The V and J ends lost 0 bases and 3 bases respectively, with 15 bases between them. The CDR3 loop is CASSQDPGQKFYEQYF. The CDR3 DNA reads as TGCGCCAGCAGCCAAGATCCTGGACAGAAGTTCTACGAGCAGTACTTC.

This clone was detected only a few times. The rearrangement uses TRBV10-1 and TRBJ2-3, with 8 positions matching TRBD1. With 3 bases clipped from V and 5 bases from J, the junction kept 7 bases outside the gene matches. Per the germline V gene, CDR1 is WNHNN and CDR2 is SYGVQD (reference sequence). This CDR3 region has 15 residues. The CDR3 spells CASSDGAGGEDTQYF. Written as DNA, the CDR3 is TGCGCCAGCAGTGACGGGGCAGGGGGCGAAGATACGCAGTATTTT.

V is TRBV28 and J is TRBJ2-1, with 12 bases matching TRBD2. CDR3 length: 17 amino acids. Germline-derived CDR1 and CDR2 are MDHEN and SYDVKM. J was trimmed by 4 bases and V by 4 bases; bases with no gene match: 8. The CDR3: CASSSPLAGGAYNEQFF. The CDR3 DNA reads as TGTGCCAGCAGTTCCCCCCTAGCGGGGGGGGCGTACAATGAGCAGTTCTTC.

This clone has more than one count but fewer than ten. This chain uses TRBV9 with TRBJ2-1; 9 bases line up with TRBD2. The germline V gene encodes CDR1 SGDLS and CDR2 YYNGEE. V shed 0 bases, J shed 9 bases, and the junction held 4 bases outside the gene matches. CDR3 size: 14 residues. The CDR3 DNA is TGTGCCAGCAGCGTAGAAGCGGGGGGCCCTGAGCAGTTCTTC. Its protein is CASSVEAGGPEQFF.

This chain connects TRBV6-5 to TRBJ2-5; 7 bases are shared with TRBD1. The J call may be faulty, since TRBJ2-7 better matches the DNA end. The CDR3 totals 15 residues. Germline loops: CDR1 MNHEY, CDR2 SVGAGI. CDR3 DNA: TGTGCCAGCAGTTACTCCTCCGGACAGGCCTACGAGCAGTACTTC. Residues: CASSYSSGQAYEQYF.

The chain couples TRBV7-2 to TRBJ1-2; D perhaps matches TRBD1 (6 bases). Germline values: CDR1 SGHTA, CDR2 FQGNSA. V was shortened by 4 bases and J by 4 bases, with 19 bases between the two germline ends. This CDR3 is built from 16 residues. The CDR3 spells CASSSPIDRRFYGYTF. The CDR3 bases are TGTGCCAGCAGCTCTCCTATCGACAGGAGATTCTATGGCTACACCTTC.

This chain links TRBV2 with TRBJ2-3; D is unresolved. The CDR3 covers 16 residues. Germline values: CDR1 SNHLY, CDR2 FYNNEI. V gave up 8 bases and J gave up 0 bases, with 18 bases separating them. CDR3 DNA sequence: TGTGCCAGCGAGGCTATCCTCGACCTAAGCACAGATACGCAGTATTTT. Protein: CASEAILDLSTDTQYF.

The chain joins TRBV19 to TRBJ1-5; D possibly corresponds to TRBD1 (5 bases). Between the trimmed V and J ends, which lost 7 bases and 0 bases, there was a span of 16 bases. This CDR3 region has 16 residues. Germline V gene data show CDR1 as LNHDA and CDR2 as SQIVND (reference sequence). The CDR3 nucleotides read TGTGCCAGTACCCCAGGGATCCGATATAGCAATCAGCCCCAGCATTTT. It yields the protein CASTPGIRYSNQPQHF.

The CDR3 is CASSHFDRGSGEKLFF. Written as DNA, the CDR3 is TGCGCCAGCAGCCATTTTGACAGGGGGAGTGGGGAAAAACTGTTTTTT. The rearrangement joins TRBV4-1 to TRBJ1-4; 9 nucleotides agree with TRBD1. This CDR3 contains 16 residues. J was trimmed by 8 bases and V by 3 bases; bases with no gene match: 10. Germline loops: CDR1 MGHRA, CDR2 YSYEKL.

V usage is TRBV6-1 and J usage is TRBJ1-4; D not certain. V was shortened by 4 bases and J by 0 bases, with 9 bases between the two germline ends. The CDR3 consists of 15 residues. CDR1 and CDR2 (germline): MNHNS, SASEGT. In DNA, the CDR3 is TGTGCCAGCAGTGGCCGGGGATCAACTAATGAAAAACTGTTTTTT. This codes for CASSGRGSTNEKLFF.

The chain uses TRBV7-8 and TRBJ1-5, with D maybe TRBD1 (6 bases). Trimming shortened V by 0 bases and J by 7 bases, and 22 bases separated the two germline ends. CDR1 SGHVS and CDR2 FQNEAQ come from the germline V gene. The CDR3 sequence is 18 residues long. CDR3 residues: CASSLALKTGSSWQPQHF. The CDR3 DNA reads TGTGCCAGCAGCTTAGCCCTAAAGACAGGTTCTTCATGGCAGCCCCAGCATTTT.

This clone has just one count. The rearrangement links TRBV25-1 to TRBJ2-7, with 11 bases that match TRBD2. The CDR3 has 15 residues. Trimming took 9 bases from V and 0 from J; bases not matched to a gene: 7. Germline CDR1 is MGHDK and CDR2 is SYGVNS. The CDR3 bases are TGTGCCAGTCAGGGACTAGCGGAGAGCTCCTACGAGCAGTACTTC. It codes for CASQGLAESSYEQYF.

The rearrangement links TRBV28 to TRBJ2-1; 8 bases match TRBD1. Germline trimming cut 6 bases from V and 2 bases from J; bases unmatched to any gene: 9. The CDR3 spans 16 residues. Germline V lookup: CDR1 MDHEN, CDR2 SYDVKM. CDR3 nucleotide sequence: TGTGCCAGCAGGTATGACCAGGGGGCCACCTACAATGAGCAGTTCTTC. This gives the protein CASRYDQGATYNEQFF.

The chain links TRBV9 to TRBJ1-1; D may be TRBD1 (5 bases). V was cut by 1 base and J by 1 base, with 14 bases left in between. The germline gives CDR1 SGDLS, CDR2 YYNGEE. The length of the CDR3 is 16 residues. In DNA, the CDR3 is TGTGCCAGCAGCGTATCCCTTGACAGCTCGAACACTGAAGCTTTCTTT. Translated: CASSVSLDSSNTEAFF.